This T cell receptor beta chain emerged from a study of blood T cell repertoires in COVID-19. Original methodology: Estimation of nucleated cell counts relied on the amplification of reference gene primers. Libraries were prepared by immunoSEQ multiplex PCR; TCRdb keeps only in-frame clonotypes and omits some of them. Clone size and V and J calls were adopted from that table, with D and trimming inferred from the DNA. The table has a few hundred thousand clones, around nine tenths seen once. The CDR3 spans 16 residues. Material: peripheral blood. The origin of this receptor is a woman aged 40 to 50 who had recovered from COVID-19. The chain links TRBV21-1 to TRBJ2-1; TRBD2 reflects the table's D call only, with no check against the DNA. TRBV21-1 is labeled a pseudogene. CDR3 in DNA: TGTGCCAGCATCCCTGGTCCCTCGAGCTCCTACAATGAGCAGTTCTTC. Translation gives CASIPGPSSSYNEQFF.